Below are 3 T cell receptor beta chains sequenced from a single sample in a study of beta chain features in type 1 diabetes. Every bit of the isolated RNA underwent reverse transcription, so sequencing read expressed TCRB transcripts. Only in-frame clones appear in the TCRdb table, and some are missing; sequencing was by immunoSEQ multiplex PCR. The sample shows more than 300,000 clones, roughly 12% of them seen only once. The material sequenced was naive CD4+ T cells from blood. The receptor set was obtained from a man between 18 and 29 years old in good health.

The V and J genes are TRBV29-1 and TRBJ2-3; TRBD1 agrees at 8 bases. J was trimmed by 5 bases and V by 2 bases; bases with no gene match: 9. The CDR3 is 15 residues long. CDR1 and CDR2 from the germline V gene are SQVTM and ANQGSEA. CDR3 region: CSVEIIRGPGDTQYF. For the CDR3, the DNA is TGCAGCGTTGAAATCATCAGGGGGCCGGGAGATACGCAGTATTTT.

The J gene is TRBJ2-1, the V gene TRBV7-3, with 7 bases matching TRBD2. The length of the CDR3 is 12 residues. Germline V gene data show CDR1 as SGHTA and CDR2 as FQGTGA. The V and J ends lost 4 bases and 10 bases, in that order; junction bases with no gene match: 4. The CDR3 sequence: CASSSRSGEQFF. The CDR3, as DNA: TGTGCCAGCAGCTCGCGTAGCGGGGAGCAGTTCTTC. The variable domain in full, completed from reference TRBV7-3 and TRBJ2-1, reads GAGVSQTPSNKVTEKGKYVELRCDPISGHTALYWYRQSLGQGPEFLIYFQGTGAADDSGLPNDRFFAVRPEGSVSTLKIQRTERGDSAVYLCASSSRSGEQFFGPGTRLTVL.

This chain links TRBV7-2 with TRBJ2-3, with D possibly being TRBD1 (5 bases). The CDR3 contains 16 residues. The V end lost 3 bases, the J end lost 2 bases, and 15 bases lay between the germline ends. Germline V gene data show CDR1 as SGHTA and CDR2 as FQGNSA. CDR3 residues: CASSLFLGAPTDTQYF. CDR3 bases: TGTGCCAGCAGCTTGTTCTTAGGGGCCCCCACAGATACGCAGTATTTT.